This T cell receptor beta chain originates from a study of OX40 agonist ivuxolimab in advanced cancers. With regard to the full study: Ivuxolimab was a fully human IgG2 agonistic monoclonal antibody targeting the costimulatory receptor OX40 (CD134). Intravenous ivuxolimab was administered to patients every 2 weeks at six dose levels: 0.01, 0.1, 0.3, 1.5, 3 and 10 mg/kg. Among the approximately 50 dose-escalation patients, about 20 had hepatocellular carcinoma, roughly 15 melanoma, 9 renal cell carcinoma and 9 head and neck cancer. In the dose-escalation cohort, over 65% of patients were male, and the mean age was approximately 60 years, with a range of about 23 to 90. Patients were allowed to have had prior anti-PD-1, anti-PD-L1 or anti-CTLA-4 therapy, and approximately 43% of the dose-escalation patients had previously received checkpoint inhibitors. Partial responses occurred in three dose-escalation patients: two with cutaneous melanoma and one with hepatocellular carcinoma. The point of sequencing TCRbeta in the periphery was to test whether ivuxolimab changed TCR sequence diversity and drove clonal T-cell expansion. The paper covers the monotherapy dose-escalation part of the phase I ivuxolimab trial, which included N of about 50 patients. The paper's findings and limits, for the study overall: Antigen specificity was not determined for the clonally expanded peripheral T cells. On average, CD8+ T cells showed more expanded clones than CD4+ T cells after ivuxolimab. In partial responders in the 0.1-3.0 mg/kg groups, normalized peripheral clonal expansion was found to be among the lowest, especially among CD8+ T cells. Low levels of normalized T-cell clonal expansion were also seen in some patients who did not respond. Clonal expansion of both CD4+ and CD8+ blood T cells was observed from baseline to week 6 at doses 0.1 to 3.0 mg/kg.

Patients with a history of autoimmune disease or receiving systemic immunosuppression were excluded from the trial. Peripheral blood for TCR sequencing was collected from all dose cohorts at baseline, on cycle 4 day 1, and on cycle 7 day 1. Samples were obtained from an open-label, multicenter, first-in-human phase I dose-escalation trial of ivuxolimab. Adults with locally advanced or metastatic melanoma, renal cell, hepatocellular, or head and neck squamous cell carcinoma were enrolled in the trial. CD4+ and CD8+ T cells were sorted separately from peripheral blood before TCR sequencing. For sequencing of the TCRbeta CDR3 region, genomic DNA was extracted from the sorted cells. The immunoSEQ Assay was used to sequence the TCRbeta CDR3 regions. Held by TCRdb, this immuneACCESS table contains in-frame sequences only and omits some clones. Under half of the omission traces to an unresolved V gene where checked; the cause of the rest is unknown. The sample has 30,000 to 45,000 clones on record, 80% to 90% of them singletons. The ten biggest clones cover approximately 31% of the sample.

Worth noting for this clone: Its antigen is unknown. No per-base quality is available; no much larger clone lies one base away.

Sequenced here: CD4+ or CD8+ T cells sorted from blood, sampled in a trial of the OX40 agonist ivuxolimab. This receptor was identified in an adult with an advanced solid tumor such as melanoma, head and neck, liver or kidney cancer.

The DNA sequence follows: TGTGCCAGCAGCTTGGTAGGTAGCGGAGTGGGTAATGAGCAGTTCTTC. This encodes CASSLVGSGVGNEQFF. The V and J segments used are TRBV5-4 and TRBJ2-1, with TRBD2 tentatively as D gene (6 bases match). The germline V gene (reference sequence) yields SGHNT for CDR1 and YYREEE for CDR2. Between the V and J ends, shortened by 0 bases and 7 bases respectively, the junction contains 17 bases. There are 16 amino acids in the CDR3, from cysteine to phenylalanine inclusive. Only the CDR3 region is kept as DNA, spanning 48 bases read in frame from base 1. With all but the CDR3 taken from the reference TRBV5-4 and TRBJ2-1 genes, the full variable domain is: ETGVTQSPTHLIKTRGQQVTLRCSSQSGHNTVSWYQQALGQGPQFIFQYYREEENGRGNFPPRFSGLQFPNYSSELNVNALELDDSALYLCASSLVGSGVGNEQFFGPGTRLTVL.